This TCR beta chain was captured by sequencing in a study of cytomegalovirus exposure and HLA in healthy donors. V lost 5 bases and J lost 0, with 13 bases in between. CDR1 MNHEY and CDR2 SVGAGI come from the germline V gene. The CDR3 totals 15 residues. This PCR relied on a set of 60 Vbeta primers and 13 Jbeta primers. Measured with immunoSEQ multiplex PCR; TCRdb has only the in-frame clones, and not every one. There are tens of thousands of clones in the sample; about 70% occur only once, and about 10% lies in the top ten. This receptor was obtained from a woman under 40 in good health and CMV-seronegative. The V gene is TRBV6-5, the J gene TRBJ1-1; D unresolved. Specimen: PBMCs. The CDR3 region is CASSRHQIMNTEAFF. In DNA form, the CDR3 reads TGTGCCAGCAGTCGACATCAGATAATGAACACTGAAGCTTTCTTT.